The 31 T cell receptor beta chains reported below all come from one sample, sequenced in a study of blood T cell repertoires in COVID-19. Profiled with immunoSEQ multiplex PCR; TCRdb holds only in-frame clones, not every one. The sample includes fewer than 200,000 clones, approximately 82% of them seen just once. Input material: PBMCs or T cells enriched from blood (not recorded which). Every receptor here comes from a woman in her forties or fifties who had recovered from COVID-19.

The chain combines TRBV29-1 with TRBJ1-4; 7 positions agree with TRBD1. The CDR3 is 13 residues long. Trimming cost V 4 bases and J 3 bases; bases outside gene matches: 2. CDR1 and CDR2 from the germline V gene are SQVTM and ANQGSEA. The CDR3 coding sequence is TGCAGCGTTGTCGGGACAGCTAATGAAAAACTGTTTTTT. As protein: CSVVGTANEKLFF.

The CDR3 DNA is TGTGCCAGCAGTGGCAGGGGGACAGCTACCTACGAGCAGTACTTC. Translated, it gives CASSGRGTATYEQYF. The chain uses TRBV2 and TRBJ2-7; 7 nucleotides agree with TRBD1. This CDR3 is 15 amino acids long. J was trimmed by 2 bases and V by 4 bases; bases with no gene match: 8. CDR1 and CDR2 (germline): SNHLY, FYNNEI.

The chain combines TRBV27 with TRBJ2-5; a weak D match, TRBD1 (7 bases). The CDR3 has 15 residues. The germline CDR1 and CDR2 sequences are MNHEY and SMNVEV (reference sequence). Between the trimmed V and J ends, which lost 6 bases and 3 bases, there was a span of 17 bases. CDR3 protein: CASRGGQFAKETQYF. For the CDR3, the DNA is TGTGCCAGCAGGGGGGGACAGTTTGCAAAAGAGACCCAGTACTTC.

In its sample, this clone was seen once. The V and J genes are TRBV5-4 and TRBJ2-7; 8 nucleotides agree with TRBD2. Germline values: CDR1 SGHNT, CDR2 YYREEE (reference sequence). The junction had 3 bases not matched to a gene; V was cut back by 1 base and J by 3 bases. This CDR3 region has 14 residues. CDR3 DNA sequence: TGTGCCAGCAGCTTGAGCGGGAGCATCTACGAGCAGTACTTC. This codes for CASSLSGSIYEQYF.

This sequence joins TRBV2 and TRBJ2-5; 8 bases are a match to TRBD1. The length of the CDR3 is 14 residues. Germline CDR1 reads SNHLY; CDR2 reads FYNNEI. V lost 7 bases, J lost 2 bases, and 6 bases stayed unmatched. CDR3 in amino acids: CASTQGAGQETQYF. CDR3 coding DNA: TGTGCCAGCACCCAGGGGGCTGGGCAAGAGACCCAGTACTTC. Supplemented by reference TRBV2 and TRBJ2-5, the full variable domain reads EPEVTQTPSHQVTQMGQEVILRCVPISNHLYFYWYRQILGQKVEFLVSFYNNEISEKSEIFDDQFSVERPDGSNFTLKIRSTKLEDSAMYFCASTQGAGQETQYFGPGTRLLVL.

The V gene is TRBV3-1 (or the pseudogene TRBV3-2), the J gene TRBJ2-3; TRBD1 might be the D (5 bases). CDR1 and CDR2 from the germline V gene are LGHDT and YNNKEL (reference sequence). The ends were cut back, 6 bases at V and 2 bases at J, with 12 bases in the middle. The CDR3 contains 14 residues. CDR3 DNA sequence: TGTGCCAGCAGGCTTGCCGGACACACAGATACGCAGTATTTT. The encoded protein is CASRLAGHTDTQYF.

The CDR3 region is CACYRVSYTF. The CDR3 region has the DNA TGTGCCTGTTACAGGGTTAGCTACACCTTC. The V gene is TRBV28, the J gene TRBJ1-2; D is perhaps TRBD1 (6 bases). V was clipped by 11 bases and J by 9 bases, with 13 bases between them. The V gene's germline CDR1 is MDHEN and CDR2 SYDVKM. The CDR3 is 10 residues long.

The rearrangement joins TRBV19 to TRBJ2-1, with 11 bases lining up with TRBD2. Germline CDR1 and CDR2: LNHDA and SQIVND (reference sequence). Trimming took 11 bases from V and 0 from J; bases not matched to a gene: 12. The CDR3 sequence is 17 residues long. CDR3 in amino acids: CALTGTSGTSSYNEQFF. As DNA, the CDR3 is TGTGCCCTTACCGGGACTAGCGGAACGAGCTCCTACAATGAGCAGTTCTTC.

The chain is built from TRBV28 and TRBJ1-2, with D maybe TRBD1 (6 bases). The CDR3 consists of 14 residues. In germline, CDR1 is MDHEN, CDR2 SYDVKM. Trimming cost V 6 bases and J 8 bases, with 19 bases left between them. CDR3 region: CASSSTGGPGGYTF. The CDR3 DNA sequence: TGTGCCAGCAGCAGCACCGGGGGGCCAGGGGGCTACACCTTC.

The rearrangement joins TRBV19 to TRBJ1-4; unclear D gene. The germline V gene encodes CDR1 LNHDA and CDR2 SQIVND (reference sequence). Trimming cost V 6 bases and J 4 bases, with 15 bases left between them. The CDR3 consists of 15 residues. The CDR3, as DNA: TGTGCCAGTAGCCGAGGTGACGTTCTTAATGAAAAACTGTTTTTT. Its protein is CASSRGDVLNEKLFF. The entire variable domain, with the rest obtained from reference TRBV19 and TRBJ1-4, is as follows: DGGITQSPKYLFRKEGQNVTLSCEQNLNHDAMYWYRQDPGQGLRLIYYSQIVNDFQKGDIAEGYSVSREKKESFPLTVTSAQKNPTAFYLCASSRGDVLNEKLFFGSGTQLSVL.

This chain uses TRBV11-2 with TRBJ2-7; 11 nucleotides align to TRBD2. Germline V gene data show CDR1 as SGHAT and CDR2 as FQNNGV. J lost 2 bases, V lost 4 bases, and 4 bases had no gene match. The CDR3 has 15 residues. The CDR3 nucleotides are TGTGCCAGCAGCTGGGGGACTAGCGGTACCTACGAGCAGTACTTC. Translated, it gives CASSWGTSGTYEQYF. The full variable domain, with the rest looked up from reference TRBV11-2 and TRBJ2-7, is EAGVAQSPRYKIIEKRQSVAFWCNPISGHATLYWYQQILGQGPKLLIQFQNNGVVDDSQLPKDRFSAERLKGVDSTLKIQPAKLEDSAVYLCASSWGTSGTYEQYFGPGTRLTVT.

This clone was found once. This chain connects TRBV7-2 to TRBJ2-1; D is uncertain. V was cut by 4 bases and J by 2 bases, with 6 bases left in between. Germline V CDR1 and CDR2: SGHTA, FQGNSA. The CDR3 runs to 13 residues. The DNA of the CDR3 is TGTGCCAGCAGCTCAATTCCCTACAATGAGCAGTTCTTC. This gives the protein CASSSIPYNEQFF.

In DNA, the CDR3 is TGTGCCAGCAGCTTAGCCCTGACAGGGAGGGAGACCCAGTACTTC. Translated, it gives CASSLALTGRETQYF. The rearrangement uses TRBV7-9 and TRBJ2-5, with D possibly matching TRBD1 (7 bases). Trimming removed 0 bases from V and 5 bases from J, with 13 bases in between. The germline V gene has CDR1 SEHNR and CDR2 FQNEAQ (reference sequence). The CDR3 spans 15 residues.

The chain joins TRBV6-5 to TRBJ1-2; D unclear. Germline values: CDR1 MNHEY, CDR2 SVGAGI. The CDR3 covers 13 residues. The V gene lost 3 bases and the J gene lost 3 bases, with 8 bases spanning the gap. In nucleotides, the CDR3 is TGTGCCAGCAGTTATGACAAGTACTATGGCTACACCTTC. Translating it yields CASSYDKYYGYTF.

The V and J genes are TRBV5-1 and TRBJ2-2; TRBD1 matches 11 bases. Germline lookup yields CDR1 SGHRS and CDR2 YFSETQ. There are 15 residues in the CDR3. The junction had 5 bases not matched to a gene; V was cut back by 5 bases and J by 5 bases. The CDR3 is CASRDRGPGTGELFF. The DNA of the CDR3 is TGCGCCAGCAGGGACAGGGGGCCTGGGACCGGGGAGCTGTTTTTT.

The J gene is TRBJ1-2, the V gene TRBV28, with 8 bases lining up with TRBD1. The CDR3 has 14 amino acids. Germline lookup yields CDR1 MDHEN and CDR2 SYDVKM. Germline trimming cut 8 bases from V and 6 bases from J; bases unmatched to any gene: 11. DNA of the CDR3: TGTGCCAGCTGGACGGGGCAGGGGGCGAATGGCTACACCTTC. Translating it yields CASWTGQGANGYTF.

The V gene is TRBV3-1 (or the pseudogene TRBV3-2), the J gene TRBJ2-2; no reliable D call. The V gene's germline CDR1 is LGHDT and CDR2 YNNKEL (reference sequence). V was pared by 4 bases and J by 1 base, with 7 bases between. This CDR3 region has 14 residues. In nucleotides, the CDR3 is TGTGCCAGCAGCCTCCCAGGGAACACCGGGGAGCTGTTTTTT. Protein: CASSLPGNTGELFF.

The chain couples TRBV18 to TRBJ2-2, with 8 bases lining up with TRBD1. CDR1 is KGHSH, CDR2 LQKENI, per germline. The CDR3 consists of 15 residues. Trimming at V came to 5 bases and at J to 4 bases, leaving 6 bases not matched to a gene. CDR3 DNA: TGTGCCAGCTCATCCCCAGGGGGCGTCACCGGGGAGCTGTTTTTT. This codes for CASSSPGGVTGELFF.

This chain uses TRBV28 with TRBJ1-5; 7 nucleotides line up with TRBD1. There are 16 residues in the CDR3. V gave up 6 bases and J gave up 3 bases; unmatched junction bases: 11. CDR1 and CDR2 from the germline V gene are MDHEN and SYDVKM. The CDR3 DNA follows: TGTGCCAGCAGAATCACCGGGACAGCCTACAATCAGCCCCAGCATTTT. Translating gives CASRITGTAYNQPQHF.

The chain recombines TRBV3-1 (or the pseudogene TRBV3-2) with TRBJ1-1, with 9 nucleotides matching TRBD1. CDR1 LGHDT and CDR2 YNNKEL come from the germline V gene (reference sequence). J was trimmed by 1 base and V by 6 bases; bases with no gene match: 6. The CDR3 is 15 residues long. The DNA of the CDR3 is TGTGCCAGCAGGGAAACGGGACAGGGGAACACTGAAGCTTTCTTT. Translation gives CASRETGQGNTEAFF.

This sequence joins TRBV7-9 and TRBJ1-4; D gene unclear. V was pared by 5 bases and J by 8 bases, with 15 bases between. The CDR3 extends over 14 amino acids. Germline CDR1 SEHNR, CDR2 FQNEAQ (reference sequence). The CDR3 region is CASSPRVGGEKLFF. The CDR3 nucleotides are TGTGCCAGCAGCCCCCGGGTGGGTGGAGAAAAACTGTTTTTT.

The V and J genes are TRBV10-3 and TRBJ2-2, with TRBD2 matching over 10 bases. CDR3 length: 16 amino acids. V lost 7 bases, J lost 4 bases, and 9 bases stayed unmatched. Germline CDR1 ENHRY, CDR2 SYGVKD. CDR3 region: CAINRAGGPRTGELFF. The DNA for the CDR3 is TGTGCCATCAACAGAGCGGGAGGGCCCCGCACCGGGGAGCTGTTTTTT.

The V and J genes are TRBV6-2 or TRBV6-3 and TRBJ2-5; TRBD2 matches 11 bases. This CDR3 is built from 16 residues. Germline V gives CDR1 MNHEY, CDR2 SVGEGT. V was pared by 5 bases and J by 2 bases, with 7 bases of the junction left unmatched. The CDR3 protein is CASSLRTSGRQETQYF. CDR3 nucleotides: TGTGCCAGCAGTCTTAGGACTAGCGGGCGTCAAGAGACCCAGTACTTC.

This clone was seen a single time. V gene TRBV10-2 combines with J gene TRBJ1-2, with 8 positions matching TRBD1. V gave up 3 bases and J gave up 2 bases; unmatched junction bases: 8. The CDR3 is 16 amino acids. Germline V lookup: CDR1 WSHSY, CDR2 SAAADI. DNA for the CDR3: TGCGCCAGCAGTGAATACCGGGACAGGCGGAACTATGGCTACACCTTC. This gives the protein CASSEYRDRRNYGYTF.

Only a few counts were recorded for this clone. Other DNA sequences from this sample encode an identical CDR3 as well. The chain is built from TRBV19 and TRBJ1-1; maybe TRBD1 (5 bases). Trimming cost V 4 bases and J 0 bases, with 12 bases left between them. CDR3 size: 15 residues. Germline-derived CDR1 and CDR2 are LNHDA and SQIVND (reference sequence). The CDR3 region has the DNA TGTGCCAGTAGTAAGCAGGGCAGTTTGAACACTGAAGCTTTCTTT. This translates into CASSKQGSLNTEAFF.

This chain joins TRBV28 and TRBJ2-7, with 7 bases fitting TRBD2. V was clipped by 3 bases and J by 4 bases; unmatched bases: 3. Germline CDR1 MDHEN, CDR2 SYDVKM. This CDR3 is 13 amino acids long. CDR3 loop: CASSFSGLYEQYF. The CDR3 DNA is TGTGCCAGCAGTTTCTCGGGACTATACGAGCAGTACTTC.

The rearrangement uses TRBV27 and TRBJ1-4; 7 bases are a match to TRBD1. J lost 10 bases, V lost 5 bases, and 16 bases had no gene match. CDR3 length: 16 residues. Per germline, CDR1 MNHEY and CDR2 SMNVEV (reference sequence). CDR3 residues: CASSMEGAGLSGKLFF. CDR3 bases: TGTGCCAGCAGTATGGAGGGGGCTGGGTTAAGTGGAAAACTGTTTTTT.

The chain uses TRBV27 and TRBJ1-1; maybe TRBD1 (6 bases). CDR3 length: 17 amino acids. V shed 4 bases and J shed 0 bases, with 18 bases lying between them. Germline V gene sequence: CDR1 MNHEY, CDR2 SMNVEV (reference sequence). The CDR3 DNA is TGTGCCAGCAGTTCTACAGGGTTTAAGTGGCTGAACACTGAAGCTTTCTTT. Protein sequence: CASSSTGFKWLNTEAFF.

The chain has TRBV7-6 and TRBJ2-7, with TRBD2 matching 14 bases. With 3 bases clipped from V and 2 bases from J, the junction kept 18 bases outside the gene matches. Per the germline V gene, CDR1 is SGHVS and CDR2 is FNYEAQ. CDR3 length: 21 residues. For the CDR3, the DNA is TGTGCCAGCAGCTTGACCTTACGCCCCGGGACTAGCGGGAGCGCAACCTACGAGCAGTACTTC. It yields the protein CASSLTLRPGTSGSATYEQYF.

The chain is built from TRBV5-6 and TRBJ2-7, with TRBD1 identical over 7 bases. Germline trimming cut 8 bases from V and 4 bases from J; bases unmatched to any gene: 3. The CDR3 sequence is 11 residues long. Germline V lookup: CDR1 SGHDT, CDR2 YYEEEE. CDR3 region: CASGTDYEQYF. CDR3 coding DNA: TGTGCCAGTGGGACAGATTACGAGCAGTACTTC.

The genes are TRBV28 and TRBJ2-7; D remains ambiguous. This CDR3 contains 13 residues. Germline V gene lookup returns CDR1 MDHEN and CDR2 SYDVKM. Trimming pared 5 bases from V and 2 bases from J, leaving 10 bases between. The CDR3 nucleotides are TGTGCCAGCAGTCGCTCGGTAACCTACGAGCAGTACTTC. It translates to CASSRSVTYEQYF.